The rows below give T cell receptor beta chains drawn from one sample of a study of blood T cell repertoires in COVID-19. Clones were read by immunoSEQ multiplex PCR, and TCRdb kept only the in-frame ones, dropping some. The table shows over 350,000 clones, with roughly 91% occurring only once. The specimen sequenced was peripheral blood. The receptor source for this set is a woman aged 25 to 39 with acute or convalescent COVID-19. Both conserved end residues are part of each CDR3. D genes are given only for firm matches. Not all rows give a size; the values are once, few, many and, for expanded clones, a class.

D	V	size	J	DNA	CDR3
TRBD2	TRBV18	once	TRBJ2-1	TGTGCCAGCTCTCCGGACGGGAGGGGTGTGAATGAGCAGTTCTTC	CASSPDGRGVNEQFF
TRBD1	TRBV3-1/TRBV3-2	NA	TRBJ1-5	TGTGCCAGCAGCCAAGGCGAGACAGGGGCGGGTCAGCCCCAGCATTTT	CASSQGETGAGQPQHF
NA	TRBV15	NA	TRBJ1-6	TGTGCCACCAGCAGAGAAGGCAGACAACATTCACCCCTCCACTTT	CATSREGRQHSPLHF
NA	TRBV28	NA	TRBJ2-1	TGTGCCAGCAGTTTAGTGACAGGATCGCCACTTTACAATGAGCAGTTCTTC	CASSLVTGSPLYNEQFF
TRBD1	TRBV24-1	NA	TRBJ2-4	TGTGCCACCCCCCTTGGCCCGACAGGGTCCAAAAACATTCAGTACTTC	CATPLGPTGSKNIQYF
TRBD2	TRBV7-6	NA	TRBJ2-5	TGTGCCAGCAGCTTAGGCGGGGGGGCCGTAGGGACCCAGTACTTC	CASSLGGGAVGTQYF
NA	TRBV7-3	NA	TRBJ2-3	TGTGCCAGCAGCTACGGGGGTAGCACAGATACGCAGTATTTT	CASSYGGSTDTQYF
NA	TRBV28	few	TRBJ1-5	TGTGCCAGCAGTCGGGGGGACGAGGGTTTCAATCAGCCCCAGCATTTT	CASSRGDEGFNQPQHF
TRBD1	TRBV6-6	NA	TRBJ2-7	TGTGCCAGCAGCCCGACAGGGGGCGACTACGAGCAGTACTTC	CASSPTGGDYEQYF
TRBD1	TRBV3-1/TRBV3-2	NA	TRBJ1-1	TGTGCCAGCAGCCAACAGGGGGCGGGCACTGAAGCTTTCTTT	CASSQQGAGTEAFF
NA	TRBV19	NA	TRBJ1-2	TGTGCCAGTAGTACCCCCGGACAGCTCTATGGCTACACCTTC	CASSTPGQLYGYTF
NA	TRBV2	once	TRBJ2-5	TGTGCCAGCAGTGTTGGCAGGGGACACGGGAGGGAGACCCAGTACTTC	CASSVGRGHGRETQYF
TRBD1	TRBV2	NA	TRBJ1-1	TGTGCCAGCGACTATGGGGGACAGAAGAACACTGAAGCTTTCTTT	CASDYGGQKNTEAFF
TRBD1	TRBV19	few	TRBJ2-5	TGTGCCAGTAGTACCGACAGGGGCGAGCAAGAGACCCAGTACTTC	CASSTDRGEQETQYF
TRBD1	TRBV5-1	NA	TRBJ1-5	TGCGCCAGCAGCTTGACAGGGGATCAGCCCCAGCATTTT	CASSLTGDQPQHF
TRBD1	TRBV6-5	once	TRBJ2-4	TGTGCCAGCATGGGACAGGGGGCGCGGGGAAACATTCAGTACTTC	CASMGQGARGNIQYF
TRBD1	TRBV7-8	NA	TRBJ1-2	TGTGCCAGCAGCGTGGGGGGACAGGGGTATGGCTACACCTTC	CASSVGGQGYGYTF
TRBD1	TRBV4-1	NA	TRBJ1-2	TGCGCCAGCAGCCAAGATATGACAGGGAGCTATGGCTACACCTTC	CASSQDMTGSYGYTF
TRBD2	TRBV9	NA	TRBJ2-3	TGTGCCAGCAGCGTAGAAGCGGGGGCCGGAACAGATACGCAGTATTTT	CASSVEAGAGTDTQYF
TRBD1	TRBV24-1	NA	TRBJ2-1	TGTGCCACCAGTGATTGGGGACAGGGTCGCGAGCAGTTCTTC	CATSDWGQGREQFF
NA	TRBV2	NA	TRBJ2-7	TGTGCCAGCTCGAAAGGGGTTCGCGAGCAGTACTTC	CASSKGVREQYF
NA	TRBV11-3	NA	TRBJ2-5	TGTGCCAGCAGCTTAGAGTGGGTAGCGGAGAAACAAGAGACCCAGTACTTC	CASSLEWVAEKQETQYF
TRBD2	TRBV6-6	NA	TRBJ2-1	TGTGCCAGCAGTCCTGGGACTAGCGGGGGGGCCTATGAGCAGTTCTTC	CASSPGTSGGAYEQFF
NA	TRBV5-1	once	TRBJ2-3	TGCGCCAGCAGCTTGGTCCCTTTCAGCACAGATACGCAGTATTTT	CASSLVPFSTDTQYF
TRBD1	TRBV15	NA	TRBJ1-5	TGTGCCACCAGCAGAGATTCCGCAGGGGGCCATCAGCCCCAGCATTTT	CATSRDSAGGHQPQHF
NA	TRBV6-5	once	TRBJ2-7	TGTGCCAGCCTAGACTACGAGCAGTACTTC	CASLDYEQYF
NA	TRBV2	NA	TRBJ1-6	TGTGCCAGCAGACTACAAGATATTCGACTTTCACCCCTCCACTTT	CASRLQDIRLSPLHF
TRBD1	TRBV9	NA	TRBJ2-2	TGTGCCAGCAGCGCCCCCAGGGGGGGACAGGGATCCACCGGGGAGCTGTTTTTT	CASSAPRGGQGSTGELFF
TRBD1	TRBV5-6	NA	TRBJ2-2	TGTGCCAGCACCTGGGGGGACAGGGTCCCCGGGGAGCTGTTTTTT	CASTWGDRVPGELFF
TRBD1	TRBV14	once	TRBJ1-4	TGTGCCAGCAGCCCCCCGTTCTACGGGACAGGGAGAACTAATGAAAAACTGTTTTTT	CASSPPFYGTGRTNEKLFF
TRBD2	TRBV7-3	NA	TRBJ2-5	TGTGCCAGCAGCTTTGGCGGGAGTGGGACCCAGTACTTC	CASSFGGSGTQYF
NA	TRBV9	NA	TRBJ2-7	TGTGCCAGCAGCGTAGCTTTTGACTCAAGCTCCTACGAGCAGTACTTC	CASSVAFDSSSYEQYF
NA	TRBV6-5	NA	TRBJ1-6	TGTGCCAGCAGTCGTAAGACACGCCATAATTCACCCCTCCACTTT	CASSRKTRHNSPLHF
NA	TRBV11-2	NA	TRBJ2-1	TGTGCCAGCAGCCAACAGCTCGGCGGGGAGCAGTTCTTC	CASSQQLGGEQFF
NA	TRBV19	NA	TRBJ2-6	TGTGCCAGTAGACTTCGTGGCTCTGGGGCCAACGTCCTGACTTTC	CASRLRGSGANVLTF
TRBD2	TRBV9	NA	TRBJ2-3	TGTGCCAGCAGCGCGTTAGCGGGGCGCACAGATACGCAGTATTTT	CASSALAGRTDTQYF
NA	TRBV2	NA	TRBJ2-2	TGTGCCAGCAGTGGAAGAAGTCTAAACACCGGGGAGCTGTTTTTT	CASSGRSLNTGELFF
TRBD2	TRBV2	NA	TRBJ2-1	TGTGCCAGCTGGAGCGGGGGGGCCCATGAGCAGTTCTTC	CASWSGGAHEQFF
NA	TRBV18	NA	TRBJ2-2	TGTGCCAGCTCCGCGGGGGCATACACCGGGGAGCTGTTTTTT	CASSAGAYTGELFF
NA	TRBV4-2	NA	TRBJ2-1	TGTGCCAGCAGCCAAGATAGGGGGGGGGCCTACAATGAGCAGTTCTTC	CASSQDRGGAYNEQFF
TRBD1	TRBV5-6	NA	TRBJ1-2	TGTGCCAGCAGCTGGGACAGGCAAGCTAACTATGGCTACACCTTC	CASSWDRQANYGYTF
NA	TRBV12-1	once	TRBJ2-2	TGTGCCAGCAGCTTTGTTGCTAGCGGGGGAACGAACACCGGGGAGCTGTTTTTT	CASSFVASGGTNTGELFF
TRBD2	TRBV3-1/TRBV3-2	NA	TRBJ2-3	TGTGCCAGCAGCCAAGCAGCGGGGGGGCTTTTCTCGACGCAGTATTTT	CASSQAAGGLFSTQYF
NA	TRBV6-5	NA	TRBJ2-7	TGTGCCAGCACCGGAAGGGAGCTGACGGCCTACGAGCAGTACTTC	CASTGRELTAYEQYF
NA	TRBV13	NA	TRBJ1-2	TGTGCCAGCTTTAGACAGCGACTGAACTATGGCTACACCTTC	CASFRQRLNYGYTF
TRBD1	TRBV19	NA	TRBJ1-1	TGTGCCAGTATTTCCGACAGGGGGTCTGAAGCTTTCTTT	CASISDRGSEAFF
TRBD1	TRBV28	NA	TRBJ1-2	TGTGCCAGCAGCCGTGACAGGGTATATGGCTACACCTTC	CASSRDRVYGYTF